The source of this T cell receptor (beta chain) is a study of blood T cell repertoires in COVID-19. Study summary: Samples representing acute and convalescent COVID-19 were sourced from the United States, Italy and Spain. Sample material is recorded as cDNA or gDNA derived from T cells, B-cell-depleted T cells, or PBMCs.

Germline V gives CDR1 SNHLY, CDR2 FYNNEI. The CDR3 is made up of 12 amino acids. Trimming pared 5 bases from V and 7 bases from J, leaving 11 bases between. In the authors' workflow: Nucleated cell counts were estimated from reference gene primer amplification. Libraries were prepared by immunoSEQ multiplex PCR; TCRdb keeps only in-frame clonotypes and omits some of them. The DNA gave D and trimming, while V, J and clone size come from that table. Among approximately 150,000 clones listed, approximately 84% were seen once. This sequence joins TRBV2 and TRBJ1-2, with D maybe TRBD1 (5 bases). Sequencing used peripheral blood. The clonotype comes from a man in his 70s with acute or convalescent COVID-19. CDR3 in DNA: TGTGCCAGCAGTAGGTGGGGCAGTGGCTACACCTTC. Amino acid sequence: CASSRWGSGYTF. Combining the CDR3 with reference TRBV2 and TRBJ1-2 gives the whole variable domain EPEVTQTPSHQVTQMGQEVILRCVPISNHLYFYWYRQILGQKVEFLVSFYNNEISEKSEIFDDQFSVERPDGSNFTLKIRSTKLEDSAMYFCASSRWGSGYTFGSGTRLTVV.